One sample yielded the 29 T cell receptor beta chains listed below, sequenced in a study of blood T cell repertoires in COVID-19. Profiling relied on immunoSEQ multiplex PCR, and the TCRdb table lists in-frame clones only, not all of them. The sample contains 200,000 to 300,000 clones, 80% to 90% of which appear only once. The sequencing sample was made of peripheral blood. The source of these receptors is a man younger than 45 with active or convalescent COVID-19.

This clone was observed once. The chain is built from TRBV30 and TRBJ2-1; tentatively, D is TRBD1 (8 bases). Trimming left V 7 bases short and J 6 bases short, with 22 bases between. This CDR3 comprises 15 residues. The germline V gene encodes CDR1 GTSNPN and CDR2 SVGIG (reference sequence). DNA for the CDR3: TGTGCCTCGAACCCTGGACAGGGAGGGCCCAATGAGCAGTTCTTC. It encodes CASNPGQGGPNEQFF.

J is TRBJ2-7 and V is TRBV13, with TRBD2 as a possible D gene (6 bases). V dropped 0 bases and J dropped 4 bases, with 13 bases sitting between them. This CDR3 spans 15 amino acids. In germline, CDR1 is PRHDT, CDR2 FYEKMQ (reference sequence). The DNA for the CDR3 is TGTGCCAGCAGCTTAGGCTGGGGAGGTGTGTACGAGCAGTACTTC. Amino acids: CASSLGWGGVYEQYF.

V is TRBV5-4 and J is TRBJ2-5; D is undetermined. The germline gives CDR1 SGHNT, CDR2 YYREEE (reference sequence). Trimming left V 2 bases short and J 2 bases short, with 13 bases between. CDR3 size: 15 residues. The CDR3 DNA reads TGTGCCAGCAGCTTTCCCAGCGCGGAACAAGAGACCCAGTACTTC. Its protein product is CASSFPSAEQETQYF.

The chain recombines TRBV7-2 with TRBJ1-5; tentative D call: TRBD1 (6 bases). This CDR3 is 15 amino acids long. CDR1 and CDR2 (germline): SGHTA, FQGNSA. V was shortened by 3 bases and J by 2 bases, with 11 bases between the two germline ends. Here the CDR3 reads CASSFRGAGNQPQHF. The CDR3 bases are TGTGCCAGCAGCTTCAGGGGAGCGGGCAATCAGCCCCAGCATTTT. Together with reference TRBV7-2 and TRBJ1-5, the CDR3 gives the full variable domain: GAGVSQSPSNKVTEKGKDVELRCDPISGHTALYWYRQSLGQGLEFLIYFQGNSAPDKSGLPSDRFSAERTGGSVSTLTIQRTQQEDSAVYLCASSFRGAGNQPQHFGDGTRLSIL.

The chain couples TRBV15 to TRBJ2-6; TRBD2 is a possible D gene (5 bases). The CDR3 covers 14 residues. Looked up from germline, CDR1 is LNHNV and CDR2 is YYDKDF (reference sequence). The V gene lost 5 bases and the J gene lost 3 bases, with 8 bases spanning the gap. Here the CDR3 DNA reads TGTGCCACCAGCCCCGCGGGTGGGGCCAACGTCCTGACTTTC. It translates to CATSPAGGANVLTF. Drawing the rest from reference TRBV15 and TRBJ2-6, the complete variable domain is DAMVIQNPRYQVTQFGKPVTLSCSQTLNHNVMYWYQQKSSQAPKLLFHYYDKDFNNEADTPDNFQSRRPNTSFCFLDIRSPGLGDTAMYLCATSPAGGANVLTFGAGSRLTVL.

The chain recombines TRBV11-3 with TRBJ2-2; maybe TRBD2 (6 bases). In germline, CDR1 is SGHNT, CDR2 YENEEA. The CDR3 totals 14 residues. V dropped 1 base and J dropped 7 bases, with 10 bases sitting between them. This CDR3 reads CASSLGQAGGELFF. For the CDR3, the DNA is TGTGCCAGCAGCTTAGGTCAAGCGGGCGGGGAGCTGTTTTTT.

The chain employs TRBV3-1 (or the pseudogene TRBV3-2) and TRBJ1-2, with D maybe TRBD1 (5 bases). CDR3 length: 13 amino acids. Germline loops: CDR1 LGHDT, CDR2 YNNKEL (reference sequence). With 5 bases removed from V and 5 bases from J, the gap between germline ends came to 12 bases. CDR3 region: CASSGAGNYGYTF. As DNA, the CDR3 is TGTGCCAGCAGCGGGGCAGGGAATTATGGCTACACCTTC.

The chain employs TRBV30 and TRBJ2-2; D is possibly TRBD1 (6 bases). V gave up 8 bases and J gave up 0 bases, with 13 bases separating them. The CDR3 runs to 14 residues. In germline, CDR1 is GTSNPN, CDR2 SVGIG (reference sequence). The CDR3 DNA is TGTGCCCAGGACAGCTTAACGAACACCGGGGAGCTGTTTTTT. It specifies CAQDSLTNTGELFF. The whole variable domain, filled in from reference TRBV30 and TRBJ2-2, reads SQTIHQWPATLVQPVGSPLSLECTVEGTSNPNLYWYRQAAGRGLQLLFYSVGIGQISSEVPQNLSASRPQDRQFILSSKKLLLSDSGFYLCAQDSLTNTGELFFGEGSRLTVL.

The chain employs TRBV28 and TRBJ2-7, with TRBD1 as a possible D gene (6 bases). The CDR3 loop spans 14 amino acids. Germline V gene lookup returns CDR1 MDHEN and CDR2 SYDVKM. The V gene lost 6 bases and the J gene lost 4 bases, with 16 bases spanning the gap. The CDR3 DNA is TGTGCCAGCAGCCTTCCTGGACAGACTTACGAGCAGTACTTC. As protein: CASSLPGQTYEQYF.

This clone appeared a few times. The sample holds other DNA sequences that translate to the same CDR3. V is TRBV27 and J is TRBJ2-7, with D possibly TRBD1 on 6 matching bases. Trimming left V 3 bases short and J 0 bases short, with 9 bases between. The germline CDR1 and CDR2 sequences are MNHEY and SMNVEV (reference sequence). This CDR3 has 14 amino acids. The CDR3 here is CASSFGTNSYEQYF. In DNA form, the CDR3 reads TGTGCCAGCAGTTTTGGGACAAACTCCTACGAGCAGTACTTC.

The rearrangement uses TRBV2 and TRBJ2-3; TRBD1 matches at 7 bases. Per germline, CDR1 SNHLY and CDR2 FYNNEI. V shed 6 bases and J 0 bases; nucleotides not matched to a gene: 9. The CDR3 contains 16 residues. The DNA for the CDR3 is TGTGCCAGCAGGCCTGACAGGGCAATTAGCACAGATACGCAGTATTTT. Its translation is CASRPDRAISTDTQYF.

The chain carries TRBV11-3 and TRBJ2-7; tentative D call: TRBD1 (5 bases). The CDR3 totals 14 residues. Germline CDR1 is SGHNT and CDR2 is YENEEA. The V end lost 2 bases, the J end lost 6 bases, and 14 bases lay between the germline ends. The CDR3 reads CASSLSRTSSEQYF. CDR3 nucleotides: TGTGCCAGCAGCTTATCCAGGACATCATCCGAGCAGTACTTC.

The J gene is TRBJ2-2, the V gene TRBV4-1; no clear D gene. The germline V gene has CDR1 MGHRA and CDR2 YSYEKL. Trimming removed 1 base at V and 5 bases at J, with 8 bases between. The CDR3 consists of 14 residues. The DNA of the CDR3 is TGCGCCAGCAGCCAAGTAGCCGGGACCGGGGAGCTGTTTTTT. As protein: CASSQVAGTGELFF.

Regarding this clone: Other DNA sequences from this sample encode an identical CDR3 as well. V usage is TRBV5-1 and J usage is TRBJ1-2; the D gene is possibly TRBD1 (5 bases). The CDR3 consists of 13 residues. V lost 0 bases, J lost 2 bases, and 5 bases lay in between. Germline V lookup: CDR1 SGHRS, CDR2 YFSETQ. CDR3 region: CASSLGQNYGYTF. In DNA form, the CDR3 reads TGCGCCAGCAGCTTGGGACAGAACTATGGCTACACCTTC.

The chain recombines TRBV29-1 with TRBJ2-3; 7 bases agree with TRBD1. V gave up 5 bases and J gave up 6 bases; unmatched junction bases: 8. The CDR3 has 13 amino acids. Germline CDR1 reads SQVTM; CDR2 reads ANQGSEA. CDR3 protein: CSVSKGASDTQYF. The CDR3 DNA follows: TGCAGCGTTTCGAAGGGGGCCAGCGATACGCAGTATTTT.

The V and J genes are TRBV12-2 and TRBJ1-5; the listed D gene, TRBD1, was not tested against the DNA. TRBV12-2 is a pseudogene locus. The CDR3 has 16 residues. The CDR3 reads CASRLGDTLSNQPQHF. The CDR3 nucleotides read TGTGCAAGTCGCTTAGGGGACACCCTAAGCAATCAGCCCCAGCATTTT.

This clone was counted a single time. The CDR3 DNA sequence: TGTGCCAGTGAGGGCCGAACCAACTATGGCTACACCTTC. Translated: CASEGRTNYGYTF. This chain uses TRBV19 with TRBJ1-2; D not resolved. Germline V gene data show CDR1 as LNHDA and CDR2 as SQIVND (reference sequence). The CDR3 totals 13 residues. V was pared by 8 bases and J by 2 bases, with 12 bases between. Drawing the rest from reference TRBV19 and TRBJ1-2, the complete variable domain is DGGITQSPKYLFRKEGQNVTLSCEQNLNHDAMYWYRQDPGQGLRLIYYSQIVNDFQKGDIAEGYSVSREKKESFPLTVTSAQKNPTAFYLCASEGRTNYGYTFGSGTRLTVV.

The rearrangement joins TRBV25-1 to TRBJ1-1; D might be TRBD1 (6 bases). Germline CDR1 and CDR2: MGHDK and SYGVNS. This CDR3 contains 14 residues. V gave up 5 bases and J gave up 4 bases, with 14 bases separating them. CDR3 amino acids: CASSPGGGGTEAFF. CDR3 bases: TGTGCCAGCAGTCCTGGGGGGGGCGGCACTGAAGCTTTCTTT.

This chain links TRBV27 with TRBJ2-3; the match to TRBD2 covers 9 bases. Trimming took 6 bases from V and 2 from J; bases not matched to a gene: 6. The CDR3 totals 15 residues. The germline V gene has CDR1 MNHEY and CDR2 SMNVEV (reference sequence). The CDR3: CASSWGGGATDTQYF. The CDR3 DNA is TGTGCCAGCAGCTGGGGCGGGGGGGCCACAGATACGCAGTATTTT.

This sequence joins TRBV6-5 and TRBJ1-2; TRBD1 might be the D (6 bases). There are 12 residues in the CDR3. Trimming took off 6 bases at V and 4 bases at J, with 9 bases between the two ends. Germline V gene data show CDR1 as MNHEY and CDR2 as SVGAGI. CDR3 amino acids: CASRKGVYGYTF. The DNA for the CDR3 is TGTGCCAGCAGAAAGGGGGTCTATGGCTACACCTTC.

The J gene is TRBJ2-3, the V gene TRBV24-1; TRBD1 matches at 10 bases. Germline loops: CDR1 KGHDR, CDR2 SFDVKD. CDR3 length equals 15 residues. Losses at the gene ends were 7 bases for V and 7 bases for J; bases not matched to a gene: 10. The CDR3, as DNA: TGTGCCACCAGCTCCGGGACAGGGGACTCCAATACGCAGTATTTT. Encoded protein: CATSSGTGDSNTQYF.

The CDR3 is CASNIGGLEKLFF. CDR3 in DNA: TGTGCCAGCAATATCGGGGGATTGGAAAAACTGTTTTTT. V gene TRBV2 combines with J gene TRBJ1-4; possibly TRBD1 for D (5 bases). V was clipped by 7 bases and J by 8 bases, with 14 bases between them. CDR1 and CDR2 (germline): SNHLY, FYNNEI. The CDR3 has 13 amino acids.

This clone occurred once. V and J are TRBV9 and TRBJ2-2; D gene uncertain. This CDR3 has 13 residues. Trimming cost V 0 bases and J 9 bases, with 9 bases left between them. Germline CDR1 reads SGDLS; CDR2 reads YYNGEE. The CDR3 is CASSVVASRELFF. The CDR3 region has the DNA TGTGCCAGCAGCGTAGTTGCCAGTAGGGAGCTGTTTTTT.

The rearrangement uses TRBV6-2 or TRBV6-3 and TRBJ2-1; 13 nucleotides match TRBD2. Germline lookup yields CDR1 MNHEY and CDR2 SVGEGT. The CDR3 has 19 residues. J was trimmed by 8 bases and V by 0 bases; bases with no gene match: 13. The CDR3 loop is CASSYSMGLAGTPLDEQFF. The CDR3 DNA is TGTGCCAGCAGTTACTCGATGGGACTAGCGGGAACGCCCCTCGATGAGCAGTTCTTC.

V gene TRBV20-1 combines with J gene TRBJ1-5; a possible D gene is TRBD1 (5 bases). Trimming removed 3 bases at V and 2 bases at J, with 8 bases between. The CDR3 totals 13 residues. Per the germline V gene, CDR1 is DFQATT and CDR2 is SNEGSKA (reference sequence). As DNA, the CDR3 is TGCAGTGCTAGTTTGGGGCGCAATCAGCCCCAGCATTTT. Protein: CSASLGRNQPQHF.

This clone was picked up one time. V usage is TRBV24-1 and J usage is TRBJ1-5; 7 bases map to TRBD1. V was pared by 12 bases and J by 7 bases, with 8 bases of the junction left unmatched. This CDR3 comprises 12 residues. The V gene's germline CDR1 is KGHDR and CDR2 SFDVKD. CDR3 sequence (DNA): TGTGCCTCGATGACAGGGAAGCAGCCCCAGCATTTT. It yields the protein CASMTGKQPQHF.

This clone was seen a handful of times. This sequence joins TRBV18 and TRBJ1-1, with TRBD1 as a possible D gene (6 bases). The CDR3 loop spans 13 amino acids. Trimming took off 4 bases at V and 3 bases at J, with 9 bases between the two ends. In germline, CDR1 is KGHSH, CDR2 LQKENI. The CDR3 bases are TGTGCCAGCTCACTGGCAGGGGACACTGAAGCTTTCTTT. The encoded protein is CASSLAGDTEAFF.

The chain's CDR3 is CASSQGGGFDGYTF. CDR3 in DNA: TGCGCCAGCAGCCAAGGGGGGGGTTTCGATGGCTACACCTTC. V usage is TRBV4-1 and J usage is TRBJ1-2; tentatively, D is TRBD1 (5 bases). The germline V gene encodes CDR1 MGHRA and CDR2 YSYEKL. The length of the CDR3 is 14 residues. The V gene lost 1 base and the J gene lost 6 bases, with 12 bases spanning the gap.

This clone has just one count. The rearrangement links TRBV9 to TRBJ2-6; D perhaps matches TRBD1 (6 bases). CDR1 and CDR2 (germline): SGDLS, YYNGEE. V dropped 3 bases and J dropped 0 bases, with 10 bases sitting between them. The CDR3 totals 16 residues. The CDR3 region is CASSAQTGSGANVLTF. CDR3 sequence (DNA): TGTGCCAGCAGCGCACAGACAGGCTCTGGGGCCAACGTCCTGACTTTC.